A selection of T cell receptor beta chains follows, all from one sample in a study of human T cells and chemical hapten exposure. A single record per CDR3 protein comes from TCRdb applying MiXCR to the RACE reads. The sample holds about 120,000 distinct CDR3 sequences, around 13% seen once. This material consisted of whole blood, taken in connection with sensitization to the hapten diphenylcyclopropenone (DPC). The receptors shown here come from a young man with alopecia areata. Some clones in this sample may be carry-over from other donors' samples. The CDR3 runs from the conserved cysteine through the conserved F or W. Fields, in order: J gene, V gene, CDR3 protein.

TRBJ2-3	TRBV7-8	CASSPVEGRTDTQYF
TRBJ1-1	TRBV18	CASSPEQGKAFF
TRBJ1-2	TRBV6-2/TRBV6-3	CASSSLRDRGFYGYTF
TRBJ2-4	TRBV6-4	CASRTRGRLNIQYF
TRBJ1-1	TRBV3-1	CASSSPLPSTNTEAFF
TRBJ2-3	TRBV7-8	CASSLFAESRGADTQYF
TRBJ1-2	TRBV4-3	CASSQDVGHGGYTF
TRBJ2-2	TRBV7-6	CASSLDRGAGELFF
TRBJ1-1	TRBV19	CASRYNRDTEAFF
TRBJ1-1	TRBV6-2/TRBV6-3	CASSYSEVTEAFF
TRBJ2-5	TRBV5-1	CASSTGPASETQYF
TRBJ2-2	TRBV24-1	CATSAWGTGDAGELFF
TRBJ2-1	TRBV11-2	CASSSSGRLRQFF
TRBJ2-1	TRBV29-1	CSAGTGGRDEQFF
TRBJ2-7	TRBV18	CASSPSGGAYEQYF
TRBJ2-6	TRBV28	CASSSSPSPSGANVLTF
TRBJ2-5	TRBV6-2/TRBV6-3	CASNEGETQYF
TRBJ1-1	TRBV2	CASSDRRNLNTEAFF
TRBJ2-2	TRBV9	CASSAWGTGELFF
TRBJ1-5	TRBV19	CASSIDQDQPQHF
TRBJ2-5	TRBV7-9	CASSPNPPNWGRETQYF
TRBJ2-7	TRBV3-1	CASSQGYQVPGEQYF
TRBJ2-3	TRBV29-1	CSVCVASTDTQYF
TRBJ1-4	TRBV6-5	CASSYSGQGLEKLFF
TRBJ2-3	TRBV5-1	CASSGAGQTQYF
TRBJ2-5	TRBV7-2	CASSSLAGWAETQYF
TRBJ2-3	TRBV5-6	CASSPSDRGRADTQYF
TRBJ2-5	TRBV11-2	CASSRGRQETQYF
TRBJ1-6	TRBV3-1	CASSSGGYNSPLHF
TRBJ2-5	TRBV12-3/TRBV12-4	CASDSQETQYF
TRBJ1-5	TRBV3-1	CASSHKGLGAYQPQHF
TRBJ2-7	TRBV10-3	CAISGGQGADEQYF